This TCR beta chain appears in the sequencing data of a study of blood T cell repertoires in COVID-19. CDR1 and CDR2 (germline): SNHLY, FYNNEI. V was clipped by 6 bases and J by 8 bases; unmatched bases: 4. This CDR3 is 12 amino acids long. Profiling relied on immunoSEQ multiplex PCR, and the TCRdb table lists in-frame clones only, not all of them. In the table there are about 94,000 clones, more than 70% of which are singletons. The sequenced sample consisted of peripheral blood. The J gene is TRBJ1-2, the V gene TRBV2, with 9 bases lining up with TRBD1. The clonotype comes from a human donor with acute or convalescent COVID-19. The donor label of this sample is uncertain. The CDR3 DNA sequence: TGTGCCAGCAGCGGGACAGGGTTCGGCTACACCTTC. Its translation is CASSGTGFGYTF.